The rows below give T cell receptor beta chains drawn from one sample of a study of vaccination effects on CD4 cells after COVID-19. Using immunoSEQ multiplex PCR, the repertoire was profiled, and TCRdb retains in-frame clones only, with some absent. The sample shows tens of thousands of clones, approximately 67% of them seen only once. Their antigens remain unidentified. The sequencing used CD4+ T cells from PBMCs cultured without peptide, collected before COVID-19 vaccination. Receptors were obtained from a human donor who received a COVID-19 vaccine. CDR3s include the opening cysteine and the closing phenylalanine or tryptophan.

j_call	v_call	cdr3_length	cdr3_aa
TRBJ2-3	TRBV29-1	14	CSVAARLKPDTQYF
TRBJ2-2	TRBV2	15	CASTPDGANTGELFF
TRBJ2-5	TRBV3-1/TRBV3-2	14	CASSQDLAQETQYF
TRBJ1-4	TRBV5-1	14	CASSPGQGDEKLFF
TRBJ1-6	TRBV12-3/TRBV12-4	13	CASTRERNSPLHF
TRBJ2-7	TRBV5-1	12	CASSLQGYEQYF
TRBJ1-1	TRBV29-1	13	CSAETGGWTEAFF
TRBJ2-5	TRBV4-1	18	CASSQGLAGGLGQETQYF
TRBJ2-7	TRBV6-1	15	CASSEGEGASYEQYF
TRBJ2-5	TRBV4-1	16	CASSQGAGGALETQYF
TRBJ2-3	TRBV6-1	15	CASSDPGVTTDTQYF
TRBJ1-1	TRBV4-1	14	CASSGPLKGTEAFF
TRBJ2-2	TRBV7-6	17	CASSILAGGPRTGELFF
TRBJ1-5	TRBV6-5	13	CATLLSGYQPQHF
TRBJ2-1	TRBV7-6	15	CASSLARAGGGEQFF
TRBJ2-7	TRBV21-1	15	CASSKRSGRRYEQYF
TRBJ1-6	TRBV27	23	CASSLWMKPDAGQARVDNSPLHF
TRBJ2-2	TRBV11-2	15	CASSPGGADTGELFF
TRBJ1-5	TRBV27	15	CASRLQGVGNQPQHF
TRBJ2-7	TRBV6-5	14	CASRRDRGSYEQYF
TRBJ2-2	TRBV7-9	14	CASSLEWGTGELFF
TRBJ1-2	TRBV18	14	CASSPLDSHYGYTF
TRBJ1-4	TRBV2	10	CASILEKLFF
TRBJ1-3	TRBV3-1/TRBV3-2	16	CASSQEAGIKRNTIYF
TRBJ1-4	TRBV12-3/TRBV12-4	13	CASSLRQLEKLFF
TRBJ2-7	TRBV10-2	12	CASSPDRYEQYF
TRBJ1-1	TRBV11-2	15	CASSPAQGWGTEAFF
TRBJ2-7	TRBV27	14	CASRQNRDSYEQYF
TRBJ2-1	TRBV19	16	CASSMIRETTYNEQFF
TRBJ2-6	TRBV2	14	CASSASSGANVLTF
TRBJ2-1	TRBV27	14	CASSLGVSYNEQFF
TRBJ1-1	TRBV30	14	CAWSPSGGVPEAFF
TRBJ1-5	TRBV27	13	CASIKHRGQPQHF
TRBJ1-5	TRBV12-3/TRBV12-4	13	CASREQVYQPQHF
TRBJ2-2	TRBV15	15	CATSRERVNTGELFF
TRBJ2-1	TRBV5-1	17	CASSSLILAGAINEQFF
TRBJ1-2	TRBV19	14	CASTTGRGQWGYTF
TRBJ1-1	TRBV5-6	15	CASSLGGRVNTEAFF
TRBJ2-1	TRBV30	11	CAWSVLGEQFF
TRBJ1-3	TRBV7-2	12	CASSLWGGTIYF
TRBJ1-5	TRBV6-5	14	CASSYGGVNQPQHF
TRBJ2-1	TRBV27	13	CASSLSRTAEQFF
TRBJ2-5	TRBV3-1/TRBV3-2	12	CASTGAGETQYF
TRBJ1-1	TRBV19	14	CASSLNRGGTEAFF
TRBJ1-1	TRBV11-2	12	CASSLDLTEAFF
TRBJ1-4	TRBV18	16	CASSASPGQGSEKLFF